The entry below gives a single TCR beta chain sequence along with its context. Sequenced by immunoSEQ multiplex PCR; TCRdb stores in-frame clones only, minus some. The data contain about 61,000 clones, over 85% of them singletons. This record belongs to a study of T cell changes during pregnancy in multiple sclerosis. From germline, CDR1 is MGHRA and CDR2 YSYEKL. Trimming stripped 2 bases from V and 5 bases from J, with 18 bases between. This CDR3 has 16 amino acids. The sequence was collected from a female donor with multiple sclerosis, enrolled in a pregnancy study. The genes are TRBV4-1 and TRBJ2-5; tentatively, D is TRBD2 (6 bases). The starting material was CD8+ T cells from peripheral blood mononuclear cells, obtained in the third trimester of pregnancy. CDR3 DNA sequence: TGCGCCAGCAGCCAACCTGGGATTGACAGCGGGGAGACCCAGTACTTC. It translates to CASSQPGIDSGETQYF.